What follows are 9 T cell receptor beta chains derived from one specimen sequenced in a study of T-cell reconstitution after alpha-beta-depleted transplantation in children. TCRbeta library construction was performed incorporating unique molecular identifiers. One entry per CDR3 protein, called by TCRdb with MiXCR from the PCR reads. Among around 200,000 distinct CDR3 sequences listed, about 6.4% were seen once. This specimen consisted of PBMCs from the stem cell graft donor, obtained from the stem cell graft. These receptors originate from a human donor who donated a stem cell graft to a child with Wiskott-Aldrich syndrome.

This clonotype was recorded at least ten times. The rearrangement links TRBV27 to TRBJ2-5; TRBD2 aligns across 9 bases. J gave up 4 bases and V 3 bases, and 3 bases lay outside the gene matches. CDR1 is MNHEY, CDR2 SMNVEV, per germline (reference sequence). This CDR3 region has 14 residues. The CDR3 here is CASSFLAGVETQYF. The DNA of the CDR3 is TGTGCCAGCAGTTTTTTAGCGGGAGTAGAGACCCAGTACTTC.

There are many counts of this clonotype. The CDR3 is CSARALSGSLADTQYF. The CDR3 nucleotides read TGCAGTGCTAGAGCCTTAAGCGGGAGTCTCGCAGATACGCAGTATTTT. The gene calls are TRBV20-1 and TRBJ2-3; 8 nucleotides agree with TRBD2. Germline CDR1 reads DFQATT; CDR2 reads SNEGSKA (reference sequence). The CDR3 is made up of 16 amino acids. V gave up 1 base and J gave up 4 bases; unmatched junction bases: 10.

This clonotype was detected ten times or more. The chain couples TRBV5-1 to TRBJ1-2; possible D gene TRBD1, 5 bases. The CDR3 is made up of 15 amino acids. Germline V gene data show CDR1 as SGHRS and CDR2 as YFSETQ. Trimming pared 2 bases from V and 5 bases from J, leaving 16 bases between. The CDR3 DNA is TGCGCCAGCAGCTTACAGGTCGGACCATTGTATGGCTACACCTTC. Its protein product is CASSLQVGPLYGYTF.

Many counts were recorded for this clonotype. The chain is built from TRBV20-1 and TRBJ2-3; 10 bases align to TRBD2. The J segment lost 0 bases and the V segment lost 5 bases, leaving 5 bases of the junction unmatched. Germline V gene lookup returns CDR1 DFQATT and CDR2 SNEGSKA (reference sequence). The CDR3 is made up of 15 amino acids. The CDR3 DNA is TGCAGTGCTCCGGGACTAGCGTTAAGCACAGATACGCAGTATTTT. Translating gives CSAPGLALSTDTQYF.

This clonotype was found many times. V usage is TRBV6-5 and J usage is TRBJ2-3, with TRBD1 matching 7 bases. From germline, CDR1 is MNHEY and CDR2 SVGAGI. The CDR3 contains 15 residues. V lost 2 bases to trimming and J lost 1 base; unmatched junction nucleotides: 3. Written as DNA, the CDR3 is TGTGCCAGCAGTTACGTCGGGACAGGCACAGATACGCAGTATTTT. Translation gives CASSYVGTGTDTQYF.

The table lists this clonotype with a few counts. J is TRBJ2-7 and V is TRBV10-3; weak D call: TRBD2 (7 bases). Germline-derived CDR1 and CDR2 are ENHRY and SYGVKD. The V and J ends lost 0 bases and 2 bases respectively, with 11 bases between them. The CDR3 is made up of 15 amino acids. CDR3 residues: CAISESGGPPYEQYF. The CDR3 DNA reads as TGTGCCATCAGTGAGTCGGGGGGGCCCCCCTACGAGCAGTACTTC.

CDR3 in DNA: TGTGCCAGCAGTTACTACGCAGATGGCTACACCTTC. This translates into CASSYYADGYTF. The chain is built from TRBV6-6 and TRBJ1-2; D uncertain. This CDR3 is 12 amino acids long. Germline lookup yields CDR1 MNHNY and CDR2 SVGAGI (reference sequence). The V end lost 1 base, the J end lost 6 bases, and 6 bases lay between the germline ends.

This clonotype was recorded at least ten times. The V call is TRBV25-1, the J call TRBJ2-1; 8 bases are a match to TRBD1. Germline CDR1 reads MGHDK; CDR2 reads SYGVNS. With V trimmed by 4 bases and J by 9 bases, 11 bases remained unmatched. The CDR3 totals 15 residues. The CDR3 DNA reads TGTGCCAGCAGTGCCCGTCCCGGGACAGGTTCTGAGCAGTTCTTC. Protein: CASSARPGTGSEQFF. The full variable domain, rest sourced from reference TRBV25-1 and TRBJ2-1, is EADIYQTPRYLVIGTGKKITLECSQTMGHDKMYWYQQDPGMELHLIHYSYGVNSTEKGDLSSESTVSRIRTEHFPLTLESARPSHTSQYLCASSARPGTGSEQFFGPGTRLTVL.

This clonotype was observed at least ten times. The chain has TRBV29-1 and TRBJ1-3, with D maybe TRBD1 (5 bases). Trimming removed 0 bases from V and 2 bases from J, with 8 bases in between. The CDR3 is made up of 14 amino acids. Germline CDR1 is SQVTM and CDR2 is ANQGSEA. CDR3 bases: TGCAGCGTTGAAGATGTAGGGGCTGGAAACACCATATATTTT. This translates into CSVEDVGAGNTIYF. Complete variable domain (other parts from reference TRBV29-1 and TRBJ1-3): SAVISQKPSRDICQRGTSLTIQCQVDSQVTMMFWYRQQPGQSLTLIATANQGSEATYESGFVIDKFPISRPNLTFSTLTVSNMSPEDSSIYLCSVEDVGAGNTIYFGEGSWLTVV.